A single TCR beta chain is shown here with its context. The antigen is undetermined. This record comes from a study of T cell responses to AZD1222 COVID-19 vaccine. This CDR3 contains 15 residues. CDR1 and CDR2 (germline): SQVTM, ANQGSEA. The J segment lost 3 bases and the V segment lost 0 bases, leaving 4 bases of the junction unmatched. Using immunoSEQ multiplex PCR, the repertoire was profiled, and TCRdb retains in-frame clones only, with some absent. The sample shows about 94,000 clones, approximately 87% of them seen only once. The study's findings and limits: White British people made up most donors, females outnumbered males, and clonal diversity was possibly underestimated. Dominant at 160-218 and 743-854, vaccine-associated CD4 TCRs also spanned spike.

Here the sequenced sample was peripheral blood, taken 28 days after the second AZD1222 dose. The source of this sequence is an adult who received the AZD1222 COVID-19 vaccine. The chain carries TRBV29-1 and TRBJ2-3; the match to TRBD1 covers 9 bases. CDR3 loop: CSVEDWGQGTDTQYF. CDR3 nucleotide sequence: TGCAGCGTTGAAGATTGGGGACAGGGTACAGATACGCAGTATTTT.